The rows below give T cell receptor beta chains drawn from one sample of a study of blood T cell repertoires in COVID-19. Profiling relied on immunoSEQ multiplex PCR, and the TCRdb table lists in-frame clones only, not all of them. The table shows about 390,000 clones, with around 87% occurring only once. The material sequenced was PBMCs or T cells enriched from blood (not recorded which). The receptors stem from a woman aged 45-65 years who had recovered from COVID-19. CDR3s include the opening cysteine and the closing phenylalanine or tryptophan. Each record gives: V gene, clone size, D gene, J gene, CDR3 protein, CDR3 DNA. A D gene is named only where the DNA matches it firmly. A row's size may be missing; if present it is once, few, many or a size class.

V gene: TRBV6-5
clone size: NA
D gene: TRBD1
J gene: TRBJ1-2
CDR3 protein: CASSYLAGTGFYGYTF
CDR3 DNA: TGTGCCAGCAGTTACCTCGCCGGGACAGGGTTCTATGGCTACACCTTC

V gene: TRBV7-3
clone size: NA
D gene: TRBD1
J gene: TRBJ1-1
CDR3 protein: CASSLSGQANTEAFF
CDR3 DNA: TGTGCCAGCAGCCTATCGGGACAGGCGAACACTGAAGCTTTCTTT

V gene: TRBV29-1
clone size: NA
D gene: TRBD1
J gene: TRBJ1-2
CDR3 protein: CSAINRDRGPVNYGYTF
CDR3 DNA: TGCAGCGCTATCAACCGGGACAGGGGGCCCGTTAACTATGGCTACACCTTC

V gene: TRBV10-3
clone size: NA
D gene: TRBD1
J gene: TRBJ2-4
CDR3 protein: CAISESVDRGPKNIQYF
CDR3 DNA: TGTGCCATCAGTGAGTCGGTGGACAGGGGGCCCAAAAACATTCAGTACTTC

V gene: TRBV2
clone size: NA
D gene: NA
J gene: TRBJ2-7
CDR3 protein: CASSEWQGNYEQYF
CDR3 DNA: TGTGCCAGCAGTGAGTGGCAGGGTAACTACGAGCAGTACTTC

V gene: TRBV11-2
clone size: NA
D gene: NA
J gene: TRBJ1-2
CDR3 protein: CASSLGGVDGAVRAYGYTF
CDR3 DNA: TGTGCCAGCAGCTTAGGGGGGGTGGACGGTGCTGTTCGGGCCTATGGCTACACCTTC

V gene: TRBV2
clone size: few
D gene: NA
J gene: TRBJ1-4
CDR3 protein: CASSEFSTNEKLFF
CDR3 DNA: TGTGCCAGCAGTGAGTTCTCAACTAATGAAAAACTGTTTTTT

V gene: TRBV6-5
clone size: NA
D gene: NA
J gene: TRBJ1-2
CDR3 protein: CAAALGGTNYGYTF
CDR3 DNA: TGTGCCGCCGCCCTTGGGGGGACTAACTATGGCTACACCTTC

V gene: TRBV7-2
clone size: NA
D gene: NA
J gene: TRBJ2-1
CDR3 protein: CASSLGAGRSYNEQFF
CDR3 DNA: TGTGCCAGCAGCTTAGGGGCGGGGAGATCCTACAATGAGCAGTTCTTC

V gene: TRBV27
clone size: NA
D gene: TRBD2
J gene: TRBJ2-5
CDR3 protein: CASSSRTSFETQYF
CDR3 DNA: TGTGCCAGCAGTTCCAGGACTAGCTTTGAGACCCAGTACTTC

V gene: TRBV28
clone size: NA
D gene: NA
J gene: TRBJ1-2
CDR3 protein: CASSLPDSGGVYYGYTF
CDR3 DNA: TGTGCCAGCAGTTTACCTGACAGTGGGGGCGTCTACTATGGCTACACCTTC

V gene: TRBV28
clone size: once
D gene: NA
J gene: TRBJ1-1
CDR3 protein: CASRRGGVTAFF
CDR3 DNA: TGTGCCAGCAGGAGGGGGGGTGTCACGGCTTTCTTT

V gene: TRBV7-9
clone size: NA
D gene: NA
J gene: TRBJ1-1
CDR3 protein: CASSSVDRNTEAFF
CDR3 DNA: TGTGCCAGCAGCTCGGTCGACAGGAACACTGAAGCTTTCTTT

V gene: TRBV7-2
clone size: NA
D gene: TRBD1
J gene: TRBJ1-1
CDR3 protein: CASSRQGPEAFF
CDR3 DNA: TGTGCCAGCAGCCGACAGGGACCTGAAGCTTTCTTT

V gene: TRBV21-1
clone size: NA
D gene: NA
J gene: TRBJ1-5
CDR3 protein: CASSKAAAAELFYSNQPQHF
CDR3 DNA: TGTGCCAGCAGCAAAGCTGCGGCAGCGGAACTTTTCTATAGCAATCAGCCCCAGCATTTT

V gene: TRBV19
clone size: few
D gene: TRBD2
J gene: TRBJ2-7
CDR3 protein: CASSIRGVSYEQYF
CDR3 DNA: TGTGCCAGTAGTATCCGGGGGGTCTCGTACGAGCAGTACTTC

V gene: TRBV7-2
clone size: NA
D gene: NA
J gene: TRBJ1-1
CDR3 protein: CASAIRGGVTEAFF
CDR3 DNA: TGTGCCAGCGCCATTCGGGGAGGTGTCACTGAAGCTTTCTTT

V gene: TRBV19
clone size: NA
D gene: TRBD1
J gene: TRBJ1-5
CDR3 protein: CASSLIGTATNQPQHF
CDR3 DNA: TGTGCCAGTAGTCTGATCGGGACAGCAACCAATCAGCCCCAGCATTTT

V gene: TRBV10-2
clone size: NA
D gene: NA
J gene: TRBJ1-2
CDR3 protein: CASSEGRGGVYGYTF
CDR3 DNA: TGCGCCAGCAGTGAGGGTAGAGGAGGGGTCTATGGCTACACCTTC

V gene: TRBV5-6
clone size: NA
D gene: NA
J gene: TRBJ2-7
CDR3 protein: CASSLAERPQYF
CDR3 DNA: TGTGCCAGCAGCTTGGCAGAACGCCCGCAGTACTTC

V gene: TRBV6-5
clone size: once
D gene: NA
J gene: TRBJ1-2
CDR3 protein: CASTLDGLLGGYTF
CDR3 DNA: TGTGCCAGCACACTAGACGGCCTTTTGGGTGGCTACACCTTC

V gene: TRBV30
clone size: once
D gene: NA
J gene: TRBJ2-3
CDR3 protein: CAWSGKQGTDTQYF
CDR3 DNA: TGTGCCTGGAGTGGAAAACAGGGCACAGATACGCAGTATTTT

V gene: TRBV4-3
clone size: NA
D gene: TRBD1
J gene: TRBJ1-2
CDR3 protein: CASSQGTGINYGYTF
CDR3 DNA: TGCGCCAGCAGCCAAGGGACAGGGATAAACTATGGCTACACCTTC

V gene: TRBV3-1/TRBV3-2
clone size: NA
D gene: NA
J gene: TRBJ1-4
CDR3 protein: CASSQPGHEEKLFF
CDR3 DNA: TGTGCCAGCAGCCAACCGGGACACGAAGAAAAACTGTTTTTT

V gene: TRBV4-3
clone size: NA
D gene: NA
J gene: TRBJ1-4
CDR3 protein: CASSQEGRSSTNEKLFF
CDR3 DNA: TGCGCCAGCAGCCAAGAGGGCCGATCCTCAACTAATGAAAAACTGTTTTTT

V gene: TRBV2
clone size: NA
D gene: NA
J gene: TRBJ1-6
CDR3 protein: CASSGEGVVNSPLHF
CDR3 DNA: TGTGCCAGTTCTGGTGAAGGGGTTGTTAATTCACCCCTCCACTTT

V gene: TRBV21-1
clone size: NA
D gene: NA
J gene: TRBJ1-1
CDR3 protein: CASSKVGRMNTEAFF
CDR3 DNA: TGTGCCAGCAGCAAAGTGGGCCGCATGAACACTGAAGCTTTCTTT

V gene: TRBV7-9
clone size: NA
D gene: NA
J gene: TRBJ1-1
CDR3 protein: CASSSRVAEAFF
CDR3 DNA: TGTGCCAGCAGCTCGAGGGTCGCTGAAGCTTTCTTT

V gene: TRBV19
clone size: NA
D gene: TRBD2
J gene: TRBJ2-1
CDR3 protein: CASSITSGGPNEQFF
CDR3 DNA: TGTGCCAGTAGTATAACTAGCGGGGGCCCCAATGAGCAGTTCTTC

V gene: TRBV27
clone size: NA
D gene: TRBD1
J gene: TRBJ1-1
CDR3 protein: CASSQGAVTEAFF
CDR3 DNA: TGTGCCAGCAGTCAGGGGGCAGTCACTGAAGCTTTCTTT

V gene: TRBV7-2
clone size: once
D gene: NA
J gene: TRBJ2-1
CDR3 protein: CASSWGRGIVYNEQFF
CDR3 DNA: TGTGCCAGCAGCTGGGGGCGGGGGATCGTCTACAATGAGCAGTTCTTC

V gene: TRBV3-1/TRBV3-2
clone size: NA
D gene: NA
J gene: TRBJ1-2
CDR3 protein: CASSQEFSYYGYTF
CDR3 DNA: TGTGCCAGCAGCCAAGAGTTCTCTTACTATGGCTACACCTTC

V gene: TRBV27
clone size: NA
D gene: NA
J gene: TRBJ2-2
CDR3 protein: CASRGPNRDTGELFF
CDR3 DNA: TGTGCCAGTAGGGGCCCTAATCGGGACACCGGGGAGCTGTTTTTT

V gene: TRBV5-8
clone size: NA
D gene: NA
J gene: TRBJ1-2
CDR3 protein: CASSLDPHGANYGYTF
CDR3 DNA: TGTGCCAGCAGCTTGGATCCTCACGGGGCTAACTATGGCTACACCTTC

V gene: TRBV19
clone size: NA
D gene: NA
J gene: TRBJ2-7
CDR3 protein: CASSRSTENYEQYF
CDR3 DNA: TGTGCCAGTAGTAGGTCTACGGAGAACTACGAGCAGTACTTC

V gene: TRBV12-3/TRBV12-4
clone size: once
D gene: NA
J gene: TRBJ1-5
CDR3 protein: CASGSGDYQPQHF
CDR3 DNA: TGTGCCAGCGGCTCGGGGGATTATCAGCCCCAGCATTTT

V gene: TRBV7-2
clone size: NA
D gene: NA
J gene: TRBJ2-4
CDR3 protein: CASSFATRSIQYF
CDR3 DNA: TGTGCCAGCAGCTTTGCGACTAGAAGCATTCAGTACTTC

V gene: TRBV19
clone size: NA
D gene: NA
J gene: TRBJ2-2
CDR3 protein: CASSHHRDTGELFF
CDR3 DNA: TGTGCCAGTAGTCATCACAGGGACACCGGGGAGCTGTTTTTT

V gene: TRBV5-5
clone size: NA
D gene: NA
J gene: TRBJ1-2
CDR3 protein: CASSLGSEDYGYTF
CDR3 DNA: TGTGCCAGCAGCTTGGGGAGCGAGGACTATGGCTACACCTTC

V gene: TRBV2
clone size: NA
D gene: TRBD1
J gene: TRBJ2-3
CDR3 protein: CATGGGQTDTQYF
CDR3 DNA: TGTGCCACTGGTGGGGGACAGACAGATACGCAGTATTTT

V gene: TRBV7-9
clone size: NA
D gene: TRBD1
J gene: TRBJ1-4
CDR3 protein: CASSQQGFNEKLFF
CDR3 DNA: TGTGCCAGCAGCCAACAGGGGTTTAATGAAAAACTGTTTTTT

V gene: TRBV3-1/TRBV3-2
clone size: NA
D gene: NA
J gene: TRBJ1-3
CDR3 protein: CASSNRAGNTIYF
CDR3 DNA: TGTGCCAGCAGCAACCGAGCCGGAAACACCATATATTTT

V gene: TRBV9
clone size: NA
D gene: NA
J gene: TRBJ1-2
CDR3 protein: CASSPRLTNYGYTF
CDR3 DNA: TGTGCCAGCAGCCCCCGACTGACTAACTATGGCTACACCTTC

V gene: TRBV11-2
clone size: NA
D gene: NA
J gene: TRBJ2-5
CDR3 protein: CASSLDGGETQYF
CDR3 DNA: TGTGCCAGCAGCTTAGATGGCGGAGAGACCCAGTACTTC

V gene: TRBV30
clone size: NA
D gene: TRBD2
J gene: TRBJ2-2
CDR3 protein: CAWTTKMSGGAGGELFF
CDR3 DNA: TGTGCCTGGACCACAAAGATGAGCGGGGGGGCTGGCGGGGAGCTGTTTTTT

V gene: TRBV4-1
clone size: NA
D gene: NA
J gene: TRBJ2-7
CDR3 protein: CASSQLDTYEQYF
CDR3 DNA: TGCGCCAGCAGCCAATTGGACACCTACGAGCAGTACTTC

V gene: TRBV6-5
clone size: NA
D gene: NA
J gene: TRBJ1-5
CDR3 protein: CASSPGGRQPQHF
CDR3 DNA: TGTGCCAGCAGCCCGGGGGGGAGGCAGCCCCAGCATTTT

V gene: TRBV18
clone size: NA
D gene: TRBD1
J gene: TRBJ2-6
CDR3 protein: CASSPLDRASTGANVLTF
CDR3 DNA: TGTGCCAGCTCACCATTGGACAGGGCATCAACTGGGGCCAACGTCCTGACTTTC

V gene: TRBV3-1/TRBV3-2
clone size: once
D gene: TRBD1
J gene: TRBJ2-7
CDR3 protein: CASSQRGRQGSYEQYF
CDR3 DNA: TGTGCCAGCAGCCAACGTGGAAGACAGGGGTCCTACGAGCAGTACTTC

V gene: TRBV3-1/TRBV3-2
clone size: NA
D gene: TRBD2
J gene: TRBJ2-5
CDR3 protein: CASSQVRGTSETQYF
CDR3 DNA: TGTGCCAGCAGCCAAGTCCGAGGGACTAGCGAGACCCAGTACTTC

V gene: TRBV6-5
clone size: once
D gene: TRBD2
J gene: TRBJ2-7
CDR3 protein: CASSYSPSGEEQYF
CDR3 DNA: TGTGCCAGCAGTTACTCGCCTAGCGGGGAAGAGCAGTACTTC

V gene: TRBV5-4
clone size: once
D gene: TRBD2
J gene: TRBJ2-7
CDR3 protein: CASKLAGGPSYEQYF
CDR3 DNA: TGTGCCAGCAAGCTAGCGGGGGGACCATCCTACGAGCAGTACTTC

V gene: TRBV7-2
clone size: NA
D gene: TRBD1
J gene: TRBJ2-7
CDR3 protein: CASSLWTGADEQYF
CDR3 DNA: TGTGCCAGCAGTCTCTGGACAGGGGCGGACGAGCAGTACTTC

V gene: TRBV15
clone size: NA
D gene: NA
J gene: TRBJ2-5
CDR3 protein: CATSRSPSEETQYF
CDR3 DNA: TGTGCCACCTCGAGGTCTCCCTCGGAAGAGACCCAGTACTTC

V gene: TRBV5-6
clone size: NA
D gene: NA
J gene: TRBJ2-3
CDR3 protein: CASSLPQGGADTQYF
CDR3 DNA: TGTGCCAGCAGCTTACCACAGGGGGGGGCAGATACGCAGTATTTT